The next 25 T cell receptor beta chains were all read from a single sample in a study of cytomegalovirus exposure and HLA in healthy donors. 13 Jbeta primers and 60 Vbeta primers were used for the PCR. Some clones are missing from TCRdb's copy, which holds only in-frame ones; the method was immunoSEQ multiplex PCR. The table shows 46,000 or so clones, with roughly 64% occurring only once. Sequencing used PBMCs. The origin of the receptors is a man aged 55 to 70 in good health and CMV-seropositive.

The V gene is TRBV10-3, the J gene TRBJ2-7; 7 bases map to TRBD2. Losses at the gene ends were 3 bases for V and 3 bases for J; bases not matched to a gene: 11. Germline V gene data show CDR1 as ENHRY and CDR2 as SYGVKD. The CDR3 spans 16 residues. This chain's CDR3 is CAISDPLMGGSYEQYF. DNA for the CDR3: TGTGCCATCAGTGACCCCTTGATGGGCGGGAGCTACGAGCAGTACTTC.

J is TRBJ1-5 and V is TRBV27, with a tentative D call TRBD1 (6 bases). CDR1 and CDR2 (germline): MNHEY, SMNVEV (reference sequence). Between the trimmed V and J ends, which lost 4 bases and 5 bases, there was a span of 21 bases. This CDR3 spans 17 amino acids. DNA for the CDR3: TGTGCCAGCAGTTCCACCGCCCAGGGACATTATTATCAGCCCCAGCATTTT. Its protein product is CASSSTAQGHYYQPQHF.

The sample holds a few counts of this clone. The V and J genes are TRBV7-9 and TRBJ2-3; D not certain. Germline assignment: CDR1 SEHNR and CDR2 FQNEAQ (reference sequence). V lost 2 bases, J lost 4 bases, and 13 bases lay in between. There are 15 residues in the CDR3. CDR3 nucleotides: TGTGCCAGCAGCTTATTGACAAGTATGTCAGATACGCAGTATTTT. Translated, it gives CASSLLTSMSDTQYF.

The J gene is TRBJ2-2, the V gene TRBV29-1; D not certain. Germline V gene lookup returns CDR1 SQVTM and CDR2 ANQGSEA. V lost 7 bases and J lost 0, with 9 bases in between. This CDR3 is 13 amino acids long. The CDR3 region has the DNA TGCAGCGCACTCACAGCGAACACCGGGGAGCTGTTTTTT. Its translation is CSALTANTGELFF.

This clone was observed a few times. The DNA for the CDR3 is TGTGCCAGCAGTTTACGGACGGGGTCGGATGGCTACACCTTC. Protein: CASSLRTGSDGYTF. This chain connects TRBV28 to TRBJ1-2; D is unresolved. Germline V lookup: CDR1 MDHEN, CDR2 SYDVKM. The CDR3 spans 14 residues. Trimming removed 2 bases from V and 6 bases from J, with 13 bases in between.

J is TRBJ1-6 and V is TRBV7-2, with 7 bases lining up with TRBD1. Germline V gene sequence: CDR1 SGHTA, CDR2 FQGNSA. This CDR3 has 13 residues. V shed 10 bases, J shed 13 bases, and the junction held 13 bases outside the gene matches. CDR3 sequence: CATSGTAQDPLHF. In nucleotides, the CDR3 is TGTGCCACCTCCGGGACAGCTCAAGATCCCCTCCACTTT.

This chain joins TRBV5-4 and TRBJ2-7, with 9 bases that match TRBD1. The CDR3 sequence is 14 residues long. CDR1 is SGHNT and CDR2 is YYREEE in the germline V gene (reference sequence). V lost 0 bases to trimming and J lost 7 bases; unmatched junction nucleotides: 5. The CDR3 nucleotides are TGTGCCAGCAGCTTGGGGGACAGGGTTGGGGAGCAGTACTTC. The encoded protein is CASSLGDRVGEQYF. The whole variable domain, remainder taken from reference TRBV5-4 and TRBJ2-7, is ETGVTQSPTHLIKTRGQQVTLRCSSQSGHNTVSWYQQALGQGPQFIFQYYREEENGRGNFPPRFSGLQFPNYSSELNVNALELDDSALYLCASSLGDRVGEQYFGPGTRLTVT.

The rearrangement joins TRBV13 to TRBJ1-6; 7 nucleotides match TRBD1. Looked up from germline, CDR1 is PRHDT and CDR2 is FYEKMQ (reference sequence). With V trimmed by 0 bases and J by 8 bases, 1 base remained unmatched. CDR3 length: 14 amino acids. The CDR3 bases are TGTGCCAGCAGCTTAGGGCAGGGGGATTCACCCCTCCACTTT. Translating it yields CASSLGQGDSPLHF.

In its sample, this clone was seen a few times. The CDR3: CASSLEGTYEQYF. DNA of the CDR3: TGTGCCAGCAGTTTAGAGGGTACCTACGAGCAGTACTTC. The V call is TRBV28, the J call TRBJ2-7, with D possibly matching TRBD2 (5 bases). The CDR3 runs to 13 residues. From germline, CDR1 is MDHEN and CDR2 SYDVKM. V was shortened by 2 bases and J by 2 bases, with 7 bases between the two germline ends.

This clone has a handful of counts. V is TRBV11-2 and J is TRBJ2-3, with a tentative D call TRBD1 (5 bases). Germline V lookup: CDR1 SGHAT, CDR2 FQNNGV. CDR3 length: 15 residues. The V end lost 0 bases, the J end lost 6 bases, and 13 bases lay between the germline ends. CDR3 DNA sequence: TGTGCCAGCAGCTTAGAGGAGTCAGGGTCCGATACGCAGTATTTT. Its translation: CASSLEESGSDTQYF.

The rearrangement uses TRBV7-2 and TRBJ2-5; 8 nucleotides line up with TRBD2. The DNA matches TRBJ2-7 better at its end, which makes the J call doubtful. This CDR3 region has 14 residues. Germline assignment: CDR1 SGHTA and CDR2 FQGNSA. CDR3 DNA sequence: TGTGCCAGCAAGTTGTCTAGCGGGTCGTACGAGCAGTACTTC. Translated, it gives CASKLSSGSYEQYF.

CDR3 sequence reads: CASSLGGHEQFF. CDR3 nucleotides: TGTGCCAGCAGCCTAGGGGGCCATGAGCAGTTCTTC. The gene calls are TRBV27 and TRBJ2-1, with TRBD1 matching over 7 bases. The CDR3 runs 12 residues. CDR1 is MNHEY and CDR2 is SMNVEV in the germline V gene (reference sequence). The J segment lost 8 bases and the V segment lost 6 bases, leaving 4 bases of the junction unmatched.

V is TRBV9 and J is TRBJ1-3, with a possible D match to TRBD1 (6 bases). V was shortened by 3 bases and J by 8 bases, with 21 bases between the two germline ends. Germline V gives CDR1 SGDLS, CDR2 YYNGEE. The CDR3 consists of 16 residues. The CDR3 here is CASSAGGPSRWDTIYF. As DNA, the CDR3 is TGTGCCAGCAGCGCGGGGGGCCCAAGCAGATGGGACACCATATATTTT.

The chain recombines TRBV10-3 with TRBJ2-3; 13 nucleotides match TRBD2. This CDR3 contains 16 residues. With V trimmed by 5 bases and J by 0 bases, 2 bases remained unmatched. Looked up from germline, CDR1 is ENHRY and CDR2 is SYGVKD. CDR3 nucleotides: TGTGCCATCAGTAAACTAGCGGGAGGGAGCACAGATACGCAGTATTTT. This codes for CAISKLAGGSTDTQYF.

This rearrangement joins TRBV5-4 to TRBJ2-1; 9 bases agree with TRBD2. The CDR3 consists of 15 residues. Germline assignment: CDR1 SGHNT and CDR2 YYREEE (reference sequence). V lost 3 bases, J lost 2 bases, and 3 bases stayed unmatched. CDR3 region: CASSSAGGPYNEQFF. Written as DNA, the CDR3 is TGTGCCAGCAGCTCAGCGGGAGGTCCCTACAATGAGCAGTTCTTC. The variable domain in full, with the rest retrieved from reference TRBV5-4 and TRBJ2-1, is ETGVTQSPTHLIKTRGQQVTLRCSSQSGHNTVSWYQQALGQGPQFIFQYYREEENGRGNFPPRFSGLQFPNYSSELNVNALELDDSALYLCASSSAGGPYNEQFFGPGTRLTVL.

This clone was recorded a few times. V usage is TRBV11-2 and J usage is TRBJ2-3, with 10 positions matching TRBD2. The CDR3 runs 18 residues. V lost 0 bases, J lost 1 base, and 7 bases stayed unmatched. CDR1 and CDR2 (germline): SGHAT, FQNNGV. DNA of the CDR3: TGTGCCAGCAGCTTAGAGCCCCTAGCGGGAGATGGCACAGATACGCAGTATTTT. It yields the protein CASSLEPLAGDGTDTQYF. Filled out from reference TRBV11-2 and TRBJ2-3, the complete variable domain reads EAGVAQSPRYKIIEKRQSVAFWCNPISGHATLYWYQQILGQGPKLLIQFQNNGVVDDSQLPKDRFSAERLKGVDSTLKIQPAKLEDSAVYLCASSLEPLAGDGTDTQYFGPGTRLTVL.

This clone was detected only a few times. V is TRBV28 and J is TRBJ1-4; D is possibly TRBD1 (5 bases). CDR1 is MDHEN, CDR2 SYDVKM, per germline. This CDR3 has 15 residues. The V and J ends lost 6 bases and 2 bases respectively, with 13 bases between them. The CDR3 loop reads CASSPWRGTNEKLFF. The CDR3 bases are TGTGCCAGCAGCCCATGGCGGGGGACTAATGAAAAACTGTTTTTT.

The V and J genes are TRBV5-1 and TRBJ2-6; D is ambiguous. The V end was cut by 4 bases, the J end by 3 bases, with 11 bases between. CDR1 SGHRS and CDR2 YFSETQ come from the germline V gene. CDR3 length equals 15 residues. As DNA, the CDR3 is TGCGCCAGCAGCCCTTACACGGGTGGGGCCAACGTCCTGACTTTC. It is translated as CASSPYTGGANVLTF.

J is TRBJ1-3 and V is TRBV11-1, with D unresolved. The CDR3 extends over 15 amino acids. From germline, CDR1 is SGHAT and CDR2 FQDESV (reference sequence). Between the trimmed V and J ends, which lost 0 bases and 0 bases, there was a span of 6 bases. The CDR3 sequence is CASSLAANSGNTIYF. The CDR3 DNA reads as TGTGCCAGCAGCTTAGCCGCGAACTCTGGAAACACCATATATTTT.

V is TRBV21-1 and J is TRBJ2-3; the table names TRBD2, a call not compared with the DNA. TRBV21-1 is a known pseudogene. The CDR3 consists of 19 residues. The CDR3 DNA sequence: TGTGCCAGCAGCAGGGGGGAACTAGCGGGAGCATCTAGCACAGATACGCAGTATTTT. It yields the protein CASSRGELAGASSTDTQYF.

This chain joins TRBV7-3 and TRBJ2-7; TRBD1 agrees at 7 bases. The germline V gene encodes CDR1 SGHTA and CDR2 FQGTGA. This CDR3 contains 14 residues. Trimming cost V 1 base and J 3 bases; bases outside gene matches: 3. The CDR3 nucleotides are TGTGCCAGCAGCTTAAATACAGGGGACTACGAGCAGTACTTC. Encoded protein: CASSLNTGDYEQYF.

In this sample, this clone turned up a few times. The V call is TRBV7-2, the J call TRBJ1-2; 9 positions match TRBD1. J gave up 7 bases and V 5 bases, and 14 bases lay outside the gene matches. The CDR3 extends over 16 amino acids. In germline, CDR1 is SGHTA, CDR2 FQGNSA. CDR3 region: CASSPKTGTGRFGYTF. The CDR3 DNA sequence: TGTGCCAGCAGCCCTAAAACCGGGACAGGGCGTTTTGGCTACACCTTC.

The chain links TRBV7-9 to TRBJ2-2; D may be TRBD2 (6 bases). The CDR3 runs to 18 residues. The germline CDR1 and CDR2 sequences are SEHNR and FQNEAQ (reference sequence). With 1 base removed from V and 0 bases from J, the gap between germline ends came to 15 bases. The CDR3 DNA is TGTGCCAGCAGCTTAGGGGTCCGGCGGGGCCCGAACACCGGGGAGCTGTTTTTT. Its protein product is CASSLGVRRGPNTGELFF. The variable domain in full, with the rest retrieved from reference TRBV7-9 and TRBJ2-2, is DTGVSQNPRHKITKRGQNVTFRCDPISEHNRLYWYRQTLGQGPEFLTYFQNEAQLEKSRLLSDRFSAERPKGSFSTLEIQRTEQGDSAMYLCASSLGVRRGPNTGELFFGEGSRLTVL.

This clone was detected once. The rearrangement joins TRBV4-3 to TRBJ2-2; 10 bases align to TRBD2. This CDR3 contains 16 residues. Germline trimming cut 5 bases from V and 1 base from J; bases unmatched to any gene: 4. Germline lookup yields CDR1 LGHNA and CDR2 YSLEER. The CDR3 sequence: CASSSGLAENTGELFF. Here the CDR3 DNA reads TGCGCCAGCAGCTCCGGACTAGCGGAGAACACCGGGGAGCTGTTTTTT.

This clone was counted between two and nine times. This sequence joins TRBV18 and TRBJ2-6, with D maybe TRBD2 (6 bases). The germline CDR1 and CDR2 sequences are KGHSH and LQKENI. The CDR3 totals 18 residues. V lost 1 base and J 0 bases, leaving 13 bases between the germline ends. DNA for the CDR3: TGTGCCAGCTCACCACTCGGCCTGACTAGCTCTGGGGCCAACGTCCTGACTTTC. Protein product: CASSPLGLTSSGANVLTF.